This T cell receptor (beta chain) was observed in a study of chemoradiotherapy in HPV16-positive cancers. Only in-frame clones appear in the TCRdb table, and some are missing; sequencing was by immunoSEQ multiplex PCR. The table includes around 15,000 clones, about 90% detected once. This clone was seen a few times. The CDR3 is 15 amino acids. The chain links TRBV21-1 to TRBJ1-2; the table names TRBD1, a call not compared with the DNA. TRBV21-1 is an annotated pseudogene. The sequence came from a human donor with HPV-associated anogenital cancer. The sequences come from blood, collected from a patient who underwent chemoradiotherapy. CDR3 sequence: CASSLRQGTNYGYTF. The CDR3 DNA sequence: TGTGCCAGCAGCCTTAGACAGGGCACTAACTATGGCTACACCTTC.